Listed below are T cell receptor beta chains from one sample, sequenced in a study of shared clonotypes between healthy human individuals. Clones were sequenced by immunoSEQ multiplex PCR, and TCRdb holds only the in-frame ones, with some missing. The repertoire has millions of clones, more than 80% of them found once; the top ten carry more than 0.12%. Sequences were obtained from naive CD4+ T cells sorted from blood. The receptors here all came from a man in his late teens or twenties in good health. Each CDR3 is given with its conserved first and last residue. A D gene is named only where the DNA matches it firmly. The listing skips clone size in some rows; elsewhere it reads once, few, many or a size class.

>TRBV2|TRBD2|15|TRBJ2-1|-
TGTGCCAGCAGTACGAGCGGGATCTCCTACAATGAGCAGTTCTTC
CASSTSGISYNEQFF
>TRBV7-9|TRBD1|14|TRBJ1-6|-
TGTGCCAGCAGCAAGGGACAGGGTGGTTCACCCCTCCACTTT
CASSKGQGGSPLHF
>TRBV28|TRBD1|15|TRBJ1-4|-
TGTGCCAGCAGTACATCAGGGGGGAGTAATGAAAAACTGTTTTTT
CASSTSGGSNEKLFF
>TRBV27|TRBD1|13|TRBJ1-2|-
TGTGCCAGCAGTCACAGGGGCGGCTATGGCTACACCTTC
CASSHRGGYGYTF
>TRBV5-4|-|16|TRBJ2-5|-
TGTGCCAGCAGCTCCCAGACTACCAGACTGGGGGAGACCCAGTACTTC
CASSSQTTRLGETQYF
>TRBV5-1|TRBD1|14|TRBJ2-1|-
TGCGCCAGCAGCCAGGGACAGGGGGTGAATGAGCAGTTCTTC
CASSQGQGVNEQFF
>TRBV7-9|TRBD1|14|TRBJ1-1|-
TGTGCCAGCAGCCCCTGGACAGGGAACACTGAAGCTTTCTTT
CASSPWTGNTEAFF
>TRBV5-1|-|14|TRBJ1-6|-
TGCGCCAGCAGCTTCGGAGAACTTCTATCACCCCTCCACTTT
CASSFGELLSPLHF
>TRBV5-6|TRBD2|16|TRBJ2-5|-
TGTGCCAGCAGCGGCGCGACTAGCTGGTACCAAGAGACCCAGTACTTC
CASSGATSWYQETQYF
>TRBV5-4|-|16|TRBJ2-3|-
TGTGCCAGCAGCTTGAAAATTCCAGGCAGCGCAGATACGCAGTATTTT
CASSLKIPGSADTQYF
>TRBV18|TRBD2|17|TRBJ2-7|-
TGTGCCAGCTCACCCCCGGGACTAGCGGGAGGTTCCTACGAGCAGTACTTC
CASSPPGLAGGSYEQYF
>TRBV4-3|TRBD2|14|TRBJ2-7|-
TGCGCCAGCAGCCAAGATAGCGGGTCCTACGAGCAGTACTTC
CASSQDSGSYEQYF
>TRBV9|-|15|TRBJ2-5|-
TGTGCCAGCAGCGTAACAGCGATCGGACAAGAGACCCAGTACTTC
CASSVTAIGQETQYF
>TRBV7-6|TRBD2|19|TRBJ2-1|-
TGTGCCAGCAGCTCAATGGGTGGGACTAGCGGGGGGGCCTACAATGAGCAGTTCTTC
CASSSMGGTSGGAYNEQFF
>TRBV5-1|-|14|TRBJ1-1|-
TGCGCCAGCAGCTCCCCGGGAGCCAACACTGAAGCTTTCTTT
CASSSPGANTEAFF
>TRBV29-1|-|13|TRBJ1-2|-
TGCAGCGTTGAAGACGAGGATTCCTATGGCTACACCTTC
CSVEDEDSYGYTF
>TRBV5-6|-|14|TRBJ1-6|once
TGTGCCAGCAGCTTATTTGGGCAGAACTCACCCCTCCACTTT
CASSLFGQNSPLHF
>TRBV7-2|-|14|TRBJ1-5|-
TGTGCCAGCAGCTTAGGAGGGATCGGACAGCCCCAGCATTTT
CASSLGGIGQPQHF
>TRBV2|TRBD1|14|TRBJ2-5|-
TGTGCCAGCAGTTTATGGACAGGGGGGGAGACCCAGTACTTC
CASSLWTGGETQYF
>TRBV5-1|-|15|TRBJ2-1|-
TGCGCCAGCAGCCAGGACACTAGCTCCTACAATGAGCAGTTCTTC
CASSQDTSSYNEQFF
>TRBV7-6|-|9|TRBJ2-7|-
TGTGCCAGACACTACGAGCAGTACTTC
CARHYEQYF
>TRBV10-3|TRBD2|15|TRBJ2-1|-
TGTGCCATCAGCCCTAGCGGGGGGCCCTACAATGAGCAGTTCTTC
CAISPSGGPYNEQFF
>TRBV19|-|15|TRBJ2-4|-
TGTGCCAGTAGTATAAAGGGGGATTACAAAAACATTCAGTACTTC
CASSIKGDYKNIQYF
>TRBV11-2|-|12|TRBJ1-2|-
TGTGCCAGCAGCTTAGGGGGAGGTGGCTACACCTTC
CASSLGGGGYTF
>TRBV11-2|-|17|TRBJ1-4|-
TGTGCCAGCAGCTTATTCGCGGCATCCTCAACTAATGAAAAACTGTTTTTT
CASSLFAASSTNEKLFF
>TRBV5-7|TRBD2|17|TRBJ2-2|-
TGTGCCAGCAGCCGCGGACTAGCGGGAGGTAGGAGCGGGGAGCTGTTTTTT
CASSRGLAGGRSGELFF
>TRBV5-8|-|14|TRBJ2-1|-
TGTGCCAGCAGCTTACGTAGGGAGACCAATGAGCAGTTCTTC
CASSLRRETNEQFF
>TRBV7-2|TRBD1|13|TRBJ2-7|-
TGTGCCAGCAGCTTTACTTGGGACAGCCATGAGTACTTC
CASSFTWDSHEYF
>TRBV6-1|-|15|TRBJ1-5|-
TGTGCCAGCACCGGGGGGGGCGGAGGCAATCAGCCCCAGCATTTT
CASTGGGGGNQPQHF
>TRBV25-1|TRBD1|15|TRBJ2-5|-
TGTGCCAGCAGTAAGCTCGGGACAGGGGAAGAGACCCAGTACTTC
CASSKLGTGEETQYF
>TRBV21-1|-|20|TRBJ2-7|-
TGTGCCAGCAGCAAACCACTCACCTTCGTACACCAGGACAGGGTCTGCGAGCAGTACTTC
CASSKPLTFVHQDRVCEQYF